This TCR beta chain was obtained from a study of identical twins. This clonotype was seen ten or more times. No antigen is known for it. The germline V gene has CDR1 DFQATT and CDR2 SNEGSKA (reference sequence). The CDR3 is made up of 16 amino acids. V gave up 3 bases and J gave up 5 bases; unmatched junction bases: 10. Points from the study as a whole: Out-of-frame alpha sequences common to twins exhibited an excess of low generation probability.

TCRdb independently ran MiXCR on the 5' RACE reads; one entry per CDR3 protein. This sample has about 570,000 distinct CDR3 sequences, with approximately 9.6% found just once. The same data also went into a second study, on yellow fever vaccine responses in identical twins. That work adds: Reports say the vaccine T cell response in twins looked partly convergent and partly personalized.

The TCR originated in a young woman in good health. This rearrangement joins TRBV20-1 to TRBJ2-7; 13 nucleotides line up with TRBD2. The sample comprised PBMCs. CDR3 region: CSASRTSGGLVDEQYF. CDR3 coding DNA: TGCAGTGCTAGTAGGACTAGCGGGGGCCTCGTCGACGAGCAGTACTTC.